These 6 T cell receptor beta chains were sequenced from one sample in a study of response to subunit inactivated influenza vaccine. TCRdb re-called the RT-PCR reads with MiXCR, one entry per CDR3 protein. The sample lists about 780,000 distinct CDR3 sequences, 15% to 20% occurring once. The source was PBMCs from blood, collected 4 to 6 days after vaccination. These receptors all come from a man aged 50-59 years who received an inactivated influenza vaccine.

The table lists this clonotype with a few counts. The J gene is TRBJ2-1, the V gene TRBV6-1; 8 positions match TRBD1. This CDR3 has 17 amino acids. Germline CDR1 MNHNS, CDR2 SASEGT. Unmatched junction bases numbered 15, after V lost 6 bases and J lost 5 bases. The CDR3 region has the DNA TGTGCCAGCAGCCGACAGGGGCCAACGTTTAAAAACAATGAGCAGTTCTTC. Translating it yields CASSRQGPTFKNNEQFF.

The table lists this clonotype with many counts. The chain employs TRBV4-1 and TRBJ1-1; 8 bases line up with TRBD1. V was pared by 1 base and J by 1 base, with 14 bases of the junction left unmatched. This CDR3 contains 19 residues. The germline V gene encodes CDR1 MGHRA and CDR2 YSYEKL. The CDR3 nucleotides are TGCGCCAGCAGCCAAGGGATTTTCAGGACAGGGACCCGGAACACTGAAGCTTTCTTT. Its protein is CASSQGIFRTGTRNTEAFF.

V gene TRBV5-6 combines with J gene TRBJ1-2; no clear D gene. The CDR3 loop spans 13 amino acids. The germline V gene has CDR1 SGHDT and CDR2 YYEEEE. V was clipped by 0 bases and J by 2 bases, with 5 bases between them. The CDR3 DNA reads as TGTGCCAGCAGCTTGGCAGAAAACTATGGCTACACCTTC. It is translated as CASSLAENYGYTF.

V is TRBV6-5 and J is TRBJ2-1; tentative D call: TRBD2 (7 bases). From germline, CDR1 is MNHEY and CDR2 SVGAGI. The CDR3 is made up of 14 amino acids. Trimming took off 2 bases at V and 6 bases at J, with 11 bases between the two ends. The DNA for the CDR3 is TGTGCCAGCAGTTACACTGGGGGGGCCAATGAGCAGTTCTTC. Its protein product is CASSYTGGANEQFF.

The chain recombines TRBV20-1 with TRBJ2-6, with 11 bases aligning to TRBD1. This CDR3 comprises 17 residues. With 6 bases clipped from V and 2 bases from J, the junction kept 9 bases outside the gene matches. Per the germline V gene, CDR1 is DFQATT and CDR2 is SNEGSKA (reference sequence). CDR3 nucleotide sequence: TGCAGTGCGGTCAGTGGACAGGGGGCGACTGGGGCCAACGTCCTGACTTTC. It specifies CSAVSGQGATGANVLTF.

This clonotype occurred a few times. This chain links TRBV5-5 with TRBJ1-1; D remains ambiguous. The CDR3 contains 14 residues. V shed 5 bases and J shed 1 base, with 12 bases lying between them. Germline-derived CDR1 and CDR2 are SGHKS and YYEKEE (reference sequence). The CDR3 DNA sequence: TGTGCCAGCAGTGAGGGATCTTGGAACACTGAAGCTTTCTTT. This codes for CASSEGSWNTEAFF.